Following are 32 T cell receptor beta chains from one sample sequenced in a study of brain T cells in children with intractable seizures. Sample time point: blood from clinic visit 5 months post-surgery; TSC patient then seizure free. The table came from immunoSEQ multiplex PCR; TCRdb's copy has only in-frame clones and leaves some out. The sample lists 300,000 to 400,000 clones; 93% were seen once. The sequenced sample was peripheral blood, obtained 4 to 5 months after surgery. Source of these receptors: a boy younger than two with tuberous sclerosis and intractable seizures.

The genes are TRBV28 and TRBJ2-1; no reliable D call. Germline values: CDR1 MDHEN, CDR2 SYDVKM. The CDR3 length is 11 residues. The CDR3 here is CGTLNYNEQFF. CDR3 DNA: TGTGGAACCTTAAACTACAATGAGCAGTTCTTC.

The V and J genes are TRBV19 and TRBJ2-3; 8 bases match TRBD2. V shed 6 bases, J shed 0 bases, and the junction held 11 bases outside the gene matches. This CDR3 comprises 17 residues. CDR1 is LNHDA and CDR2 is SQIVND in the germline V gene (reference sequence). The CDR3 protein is CASSNPLGGVSTDTQYF. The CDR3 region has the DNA TGTGCCAGTAGCAATCCTCTCGGGGGGGTTAGCACAGATACGCAGTATTTT. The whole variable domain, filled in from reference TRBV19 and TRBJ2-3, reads DGGITQSPKYLFRKEGQNVTLSCEQNLNHDAMYWYRQDPGQGLRLIYYSQIVNDFQKGDIAEGYSVSREKKESFPLTVTSAQKNPTAFYLCASSNPLGGVSTDTQYFGPGTRLTVL.

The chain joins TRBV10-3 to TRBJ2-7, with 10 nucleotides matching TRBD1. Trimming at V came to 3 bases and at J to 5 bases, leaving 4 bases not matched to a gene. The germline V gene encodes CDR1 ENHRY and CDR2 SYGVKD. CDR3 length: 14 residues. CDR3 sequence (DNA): TGTGCCATCAGTGAAGGGACAGGGGTGAACGAGCAGTACTTC. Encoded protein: CAISEGTGVNEQYF.

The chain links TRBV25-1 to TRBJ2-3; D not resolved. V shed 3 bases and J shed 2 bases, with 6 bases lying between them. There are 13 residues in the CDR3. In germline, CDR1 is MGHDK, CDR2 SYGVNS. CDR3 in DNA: TGTGCCAGCAGTGAGCGTTTCACAGATACGCAGTATTTT. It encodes CASSERFTDTQYF.

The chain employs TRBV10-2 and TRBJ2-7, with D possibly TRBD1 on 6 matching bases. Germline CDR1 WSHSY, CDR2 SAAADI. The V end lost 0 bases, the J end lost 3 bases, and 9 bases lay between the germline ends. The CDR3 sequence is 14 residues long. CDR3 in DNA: TGCGCCAGCAGTGAGTCGGACAGCCGCTACGAGCAGTACTTC. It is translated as CASSESDSRYEQYF.

CDR3: CASSPGHNYGYTF. The CDR3 coding sequence is TGTGCCAGCTCACCAGGGCACAACTATGGCTACACCTTC. The gene calls are TRBV18 and TRBJ1-2; D is undetermined. The CDR3 spans 13 residues. Germline V lookup: CDR1 KGHSH, CDR2 LQKENI. Trimming removed 2 bases from V and 2 bases from J, with 6 bases in between. The full variable domain, with the rest looked up from reference TRBV18 and TRBJ1-2, is NAGVMQNPRHLVRRRGQEARLRCSPMKGHSHVYWYRQLPEEGLKFMVYLQKENIIDESGMPKERFSAEFPKEGPSILRIQQVVRGDSAAYFCASSPGHNYGYTFGSGTRLTVV.

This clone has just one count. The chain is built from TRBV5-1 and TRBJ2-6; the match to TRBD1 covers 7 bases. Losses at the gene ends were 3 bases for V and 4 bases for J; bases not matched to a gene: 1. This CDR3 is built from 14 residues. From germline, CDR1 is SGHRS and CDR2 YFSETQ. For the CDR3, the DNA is TGCGCCAGCAGCTGGACAGGAGGGGCCAACGTCCTGACTTTC. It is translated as CASSWTGGANVLTF.

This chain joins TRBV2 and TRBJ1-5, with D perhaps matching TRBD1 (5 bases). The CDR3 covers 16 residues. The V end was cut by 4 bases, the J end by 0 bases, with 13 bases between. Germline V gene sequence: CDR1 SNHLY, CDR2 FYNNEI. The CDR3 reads CASSGRGQNSNQPQHF. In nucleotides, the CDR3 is TGTGCCAGCAGTGGCCGGGGCCAAAATAGCAATCAGCCCCAGCATTTT.

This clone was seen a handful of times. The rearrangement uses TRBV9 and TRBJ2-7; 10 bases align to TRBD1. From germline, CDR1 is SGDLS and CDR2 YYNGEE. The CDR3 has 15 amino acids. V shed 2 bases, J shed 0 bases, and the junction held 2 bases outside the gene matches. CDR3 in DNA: TGTGCCAGCAGCGTTGGGACAGGGGCCTCCTACGAGCAGTACTTC. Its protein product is CASSVGTGASYEQYF.

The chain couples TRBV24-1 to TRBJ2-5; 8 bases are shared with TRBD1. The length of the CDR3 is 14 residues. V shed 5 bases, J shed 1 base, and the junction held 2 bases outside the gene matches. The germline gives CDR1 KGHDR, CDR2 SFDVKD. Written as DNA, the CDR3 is TGTGCCACCAGTGGGACAGGGATCCAAGAGACCCAGTACTTC. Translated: CATSGTGIQETQYF.

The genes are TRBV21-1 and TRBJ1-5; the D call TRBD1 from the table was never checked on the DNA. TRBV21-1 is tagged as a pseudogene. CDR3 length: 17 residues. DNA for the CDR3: TGTGCCAGCAGCAAAGATGGGGGACAGGGAGTACGAGGGCCCCAGCATTTT. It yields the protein CASSKDGGQGVRGPQHF.

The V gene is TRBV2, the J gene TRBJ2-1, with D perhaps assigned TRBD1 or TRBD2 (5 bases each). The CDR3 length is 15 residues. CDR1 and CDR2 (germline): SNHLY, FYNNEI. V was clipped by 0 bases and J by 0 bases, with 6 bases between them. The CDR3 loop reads CASSEAGVSYNEQFF. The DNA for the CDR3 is TGTGCCAGCAGTGAAGCGGGGGTCTCCTACAATGAGCAGTTCTTC. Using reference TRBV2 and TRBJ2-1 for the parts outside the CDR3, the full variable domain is EPEVTQTPSHQVTQMGQEVILRCVPISNHLYFYWYRQILGQKVEFLVSFYNNEISEKSEIFDDQFSVERPDGSNFTLKIRSTKLEDSAMYFCASSEAGVSYNEQFFGPGTRLTVL.

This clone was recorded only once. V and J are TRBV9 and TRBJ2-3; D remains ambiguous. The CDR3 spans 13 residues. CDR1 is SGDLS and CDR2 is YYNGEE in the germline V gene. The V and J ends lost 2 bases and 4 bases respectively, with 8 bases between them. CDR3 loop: CASSVQVSDTQYF. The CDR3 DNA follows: TGTGCCAGCAGCGTGCAGGTCTCAGATACGCAGTATTTT.

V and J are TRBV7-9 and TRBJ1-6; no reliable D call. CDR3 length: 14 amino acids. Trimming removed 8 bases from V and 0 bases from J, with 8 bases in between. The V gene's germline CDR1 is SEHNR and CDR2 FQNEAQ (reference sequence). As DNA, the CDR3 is TGTGCCAGCGCCCCCAGCTCCTATAATTCACCCCTCCACTTT. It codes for CASAPSSYNSPLHF.

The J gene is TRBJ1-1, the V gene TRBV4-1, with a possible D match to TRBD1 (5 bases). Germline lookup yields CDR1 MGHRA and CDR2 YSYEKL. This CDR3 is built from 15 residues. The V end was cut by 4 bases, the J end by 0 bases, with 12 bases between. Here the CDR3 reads CASSRGGGVNTEAFF. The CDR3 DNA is TGCGCCAGCAGCCGGGGGGGAGGAGTGAACACTGAAGCTTTCTTT.

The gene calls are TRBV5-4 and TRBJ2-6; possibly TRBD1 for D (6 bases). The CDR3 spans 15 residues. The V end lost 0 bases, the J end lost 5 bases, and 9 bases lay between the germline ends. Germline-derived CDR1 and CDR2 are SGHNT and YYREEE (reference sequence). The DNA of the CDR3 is TGTGCCAGCAGCTTGGTGGGGGCTAGGGCCAACGTCCTGACTTTC. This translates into CASSLVGARANVLTF.

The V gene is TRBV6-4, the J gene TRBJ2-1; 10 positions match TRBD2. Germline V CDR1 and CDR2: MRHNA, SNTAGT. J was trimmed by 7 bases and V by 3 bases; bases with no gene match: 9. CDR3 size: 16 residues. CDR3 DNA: TGTGCCAGCAGTGAGCTAGCGGGAGAAACCCGTAATGAGCAGTTCTTC. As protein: CASSELAGETRNEQFF.

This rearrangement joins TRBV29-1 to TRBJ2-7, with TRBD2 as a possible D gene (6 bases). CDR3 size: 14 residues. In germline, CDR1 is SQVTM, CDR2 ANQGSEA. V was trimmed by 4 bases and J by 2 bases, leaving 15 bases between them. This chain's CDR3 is CSVVIREWTYEQYF. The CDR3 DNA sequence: TGCAGCGTTGTAATCCGGGAGTGGACCTACGAGCAGTACTTC.

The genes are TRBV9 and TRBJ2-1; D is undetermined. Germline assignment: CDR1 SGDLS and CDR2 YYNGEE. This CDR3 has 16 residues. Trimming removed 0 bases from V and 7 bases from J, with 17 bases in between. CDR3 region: CASSVDLGRKRNEQFF. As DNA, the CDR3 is TGTGCCAGCAGCGTAGATCTCGGGCGGAAGAGAAATGAGCAGTTCTTC.

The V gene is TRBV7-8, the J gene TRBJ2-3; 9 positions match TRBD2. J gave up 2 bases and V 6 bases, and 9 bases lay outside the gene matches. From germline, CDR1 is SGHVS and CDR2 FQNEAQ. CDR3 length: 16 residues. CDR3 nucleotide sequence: TGTGCCAGCAGTTTTAATAGCGGGAGACACACAGATACGCAGTATTTT. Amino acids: CASSFNSGRHTDTQYF.

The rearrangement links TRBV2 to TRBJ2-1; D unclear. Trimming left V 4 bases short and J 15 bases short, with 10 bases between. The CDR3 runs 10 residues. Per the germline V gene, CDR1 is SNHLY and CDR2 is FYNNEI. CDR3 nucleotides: TGTGCCAGCAGTGGGCTAGAGTGGTTCTTC. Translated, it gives CASSGLEWFF.

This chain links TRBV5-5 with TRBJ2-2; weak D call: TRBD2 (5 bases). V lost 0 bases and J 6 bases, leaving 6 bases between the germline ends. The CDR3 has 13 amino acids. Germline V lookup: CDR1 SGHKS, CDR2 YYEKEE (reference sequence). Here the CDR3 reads CASSLGTSGELFF. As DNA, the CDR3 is TGTGCCAGCAGCTTGGGGACTTCCGGGGAGCTGTTTTTT.

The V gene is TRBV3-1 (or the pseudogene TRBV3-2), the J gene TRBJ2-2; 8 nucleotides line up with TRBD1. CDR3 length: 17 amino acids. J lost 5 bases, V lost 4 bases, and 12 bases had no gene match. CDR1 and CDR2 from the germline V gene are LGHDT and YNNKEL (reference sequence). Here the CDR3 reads CASSPYPGGLTTGELFF. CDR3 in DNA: TGTGCCAGCAGCCCTTATCCAGGGGGCCTGACGACCGGGGAGCTGTTTTTT.

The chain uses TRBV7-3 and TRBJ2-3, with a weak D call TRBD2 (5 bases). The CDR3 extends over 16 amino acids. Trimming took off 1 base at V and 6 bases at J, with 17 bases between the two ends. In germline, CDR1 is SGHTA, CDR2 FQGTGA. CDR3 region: CASSLRGSPPHDTQYF. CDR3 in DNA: TGTGCCAGCAGCTTAAGAGGGAGTCCCCCTCACGATACGCAGTATTTT.

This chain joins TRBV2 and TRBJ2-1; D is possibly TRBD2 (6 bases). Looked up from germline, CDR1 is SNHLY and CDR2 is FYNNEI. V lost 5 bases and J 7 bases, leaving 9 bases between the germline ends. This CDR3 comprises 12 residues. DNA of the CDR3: TGTGCCAGCAGTCAAGGGAGGAATGAGCAGTTCTTC. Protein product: CASSQGRNEQFF.

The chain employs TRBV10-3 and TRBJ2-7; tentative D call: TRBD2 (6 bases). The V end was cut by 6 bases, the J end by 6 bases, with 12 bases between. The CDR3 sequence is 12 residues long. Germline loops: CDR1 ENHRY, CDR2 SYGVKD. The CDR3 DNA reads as TGTGCCATCAGGGGGGGAGTCACCGAGCAGTACTTC. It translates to CAIRGGVTEQYF.

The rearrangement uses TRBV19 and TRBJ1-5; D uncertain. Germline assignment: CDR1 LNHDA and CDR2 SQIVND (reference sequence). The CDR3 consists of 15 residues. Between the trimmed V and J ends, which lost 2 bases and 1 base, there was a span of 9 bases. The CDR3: CASSIWQLSNQPQHF. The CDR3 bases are TGTGCCAGTAGTATATGGCAGCTAAGCAATCAGCCCCAGCATTTT.

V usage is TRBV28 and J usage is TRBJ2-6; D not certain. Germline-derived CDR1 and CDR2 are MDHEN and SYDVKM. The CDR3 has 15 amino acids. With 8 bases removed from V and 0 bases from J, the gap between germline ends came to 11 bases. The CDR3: CASQVSSSGANVLTF. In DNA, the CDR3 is TGTGCCAGCCAAGTTTCTTCCTCTGGGGCCAACGTCCTGACTTTC.

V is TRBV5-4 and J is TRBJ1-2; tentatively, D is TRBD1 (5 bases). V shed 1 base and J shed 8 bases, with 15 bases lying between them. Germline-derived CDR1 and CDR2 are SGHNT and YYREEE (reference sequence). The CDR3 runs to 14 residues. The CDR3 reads CASSLFRVGDGYTF. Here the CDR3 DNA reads TGTGCCAGCAGCTTGTTCCGGGTTGGGGACGGCTACACCTTC.

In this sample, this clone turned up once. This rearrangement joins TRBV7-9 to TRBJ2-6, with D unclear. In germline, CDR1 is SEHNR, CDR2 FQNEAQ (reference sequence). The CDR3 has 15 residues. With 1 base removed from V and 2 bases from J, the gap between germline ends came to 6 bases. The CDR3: CASSLVEAGANVLTF. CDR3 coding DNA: TGTGCCAGCAGCTTAGTCGAAGCTGGGGCCAACGTCCTGACTTTC.

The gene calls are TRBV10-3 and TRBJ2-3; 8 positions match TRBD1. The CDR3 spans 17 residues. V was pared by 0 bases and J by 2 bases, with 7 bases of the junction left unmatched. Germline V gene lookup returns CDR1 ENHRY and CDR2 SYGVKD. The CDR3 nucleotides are TGTGCCATCAGTGAGTCGATAGTGGACAGGGACACAGATACGCAGTATTTT. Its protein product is CAISESIVDRDTDTQYF.

CDR3 sequence reads: CASSQGGARLNEKLFF. Written as DNA, the CDR3 is TGTGCCAGCAGCCAAGGGGGGGCGCGTCTTAATGAAAAACTGTTTTTT. The chain recombines TRBV4-2 with TRBJ1-4; perhaps TRBD1 as D (6 bases). CDR3 length: 16 amino acids. Germline loops: CDR1 LGHNA, CDR2 YNFKEQ. Between the trimmed V and J ends, which lost 1 base and 4 bases, there was a span of 13 bases.